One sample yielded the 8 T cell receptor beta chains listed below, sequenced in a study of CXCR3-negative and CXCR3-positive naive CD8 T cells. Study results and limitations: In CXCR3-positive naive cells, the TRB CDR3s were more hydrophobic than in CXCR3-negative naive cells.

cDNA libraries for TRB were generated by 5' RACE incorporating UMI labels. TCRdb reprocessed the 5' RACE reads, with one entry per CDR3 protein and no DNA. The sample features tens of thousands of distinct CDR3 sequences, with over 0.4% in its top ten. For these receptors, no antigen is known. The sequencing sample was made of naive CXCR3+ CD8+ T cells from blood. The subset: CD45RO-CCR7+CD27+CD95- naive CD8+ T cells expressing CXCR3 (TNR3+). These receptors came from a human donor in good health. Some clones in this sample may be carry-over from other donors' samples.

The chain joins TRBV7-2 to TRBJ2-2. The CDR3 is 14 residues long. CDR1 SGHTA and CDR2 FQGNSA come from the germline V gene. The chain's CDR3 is CASSLGAGPGELFF.

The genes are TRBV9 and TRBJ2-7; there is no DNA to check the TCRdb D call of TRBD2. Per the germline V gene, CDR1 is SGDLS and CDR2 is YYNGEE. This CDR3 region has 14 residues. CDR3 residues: CASSSGGAHDEQYF.

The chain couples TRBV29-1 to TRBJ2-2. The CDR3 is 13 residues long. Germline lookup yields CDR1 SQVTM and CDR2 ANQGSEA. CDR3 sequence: CSVEISNTGELFF.

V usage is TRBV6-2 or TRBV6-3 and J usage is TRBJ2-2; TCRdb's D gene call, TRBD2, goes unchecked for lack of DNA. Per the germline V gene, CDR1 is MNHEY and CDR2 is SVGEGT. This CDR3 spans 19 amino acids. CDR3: CASSYSRLAGDEGTGELFF.

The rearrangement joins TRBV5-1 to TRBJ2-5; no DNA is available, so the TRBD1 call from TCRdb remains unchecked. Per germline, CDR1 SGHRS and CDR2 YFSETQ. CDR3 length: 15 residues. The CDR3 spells CASSLVGGVEETQYF.

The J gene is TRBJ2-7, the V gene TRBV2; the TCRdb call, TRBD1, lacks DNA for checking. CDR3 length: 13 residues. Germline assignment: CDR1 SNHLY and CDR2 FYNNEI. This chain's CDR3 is CASSDRGDYEQYF.

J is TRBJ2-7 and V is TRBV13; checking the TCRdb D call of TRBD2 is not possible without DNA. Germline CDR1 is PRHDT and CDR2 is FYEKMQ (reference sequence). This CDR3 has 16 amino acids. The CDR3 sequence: CASSTRTSGYTYEQYF. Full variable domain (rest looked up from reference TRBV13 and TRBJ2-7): AAGVIQSPRHLIKEKRETATLKCYPIPRHDTVYWYQQGPGQDPQFLISFYEKMQSDKGSIPDRFSAQQFSDYHSELNMSSLELGDSALYFCASSTRTSGYTYEQYFGPGTRLTVT.

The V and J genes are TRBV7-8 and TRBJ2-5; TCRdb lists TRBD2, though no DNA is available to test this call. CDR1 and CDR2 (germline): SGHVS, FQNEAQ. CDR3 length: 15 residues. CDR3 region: CASRLGLAGRETQYF.